This T cell receptor (beta chain) came from a study of T-cell reconstitution after alpha-beta-depleted transplantation in children. The authors prepared the TCRbeta library with unique molecular identifiers. TCRdb independently ran MiXCR on the PCR reads; one entry per CDR3 protein. This sample yields about 480,000 distinct CDR3 sequences, of which around 13% are seen a single time; more than 5.5% belongs to the top ten. CDR1 and CDR2 (germline): KGHDR, SFDVKD. V lost 5 bases to trimming and J lost 2 bases, with 8 bases between them. The CDR3 is made up of 13 amino acids. This clonotype was found a few times.

The sample consisted of PBMCs from the stem cell graft donor, taken from the stem cell graft. V and J are TRBV24-1 and TRBJ2-5; D possibly corresponds to TRBD2 (5 bases). The sequence was collected from a human donor who donated a stem cell graft to a child with combined immunodeficiency. This CDR3 is CATSGWEQETQYF. The CDR3 DNA follows: TGTGCCACCAGTGGATGGGAGCAAGAGACCCAGTACTTC.